Each of the 18 T cell receptor beta chains below was sequenced from the same sample in a study of T cell changes during pregnancy in multiple sclerosis. Sequencing used immunoSEQ multiplex PCR; TCRdb keeps in-frame clones, though not all of them. The data contain tens of thousands of clones, around 90% of them singletons. The source was peripheral blood, collected in the second trimester of pregnancy. The receptors stem from a female donor in good health, enrolled as a control in a pregnancy study.

The chain employs TRBV18 and TRBJ2-2; D is undetermined. Trimming left V 4 bases short and J 3 bases short, with 9 bases between. CDR1 is KGHSH, CDR2 LQKENI, per germline. CDR3 length: 14 amino acids. The CDR3 nucleotides read TGTGCCAGCTCACTATATCGGGACACCGGGGAGCTGTTTTTT. Translated: CASSLYRDTGELFF.

V is TRBV9 and J is TRBJ1-1; the D gene is possibly TRBD1 (6 bases). The germline CDR1 and CDR2 sequences are SGDLS and YYNGEE. The CDR3 spans 13 residues. V was pared by 0 bases and J by 9 bases, with 12 bases between. CDR3 bases: TGTGCCAGCAGCGTAGCTCTGGACAGTAAAGCTTTCTTT. It is translated as CASSVALDSKAFF. Complete variable domain (other parts from reference TRBV9 and TRBJ1-1): DSGVTQTPKHLITATGQRVTLRCSPRSGDLSVYWYQQSLDQGLQFLIQYYNGEERAKGNILERFSAQQFPDLHSELNLSSLELGDSALYFCASSVALDSKAFFGQGTRLTVV.

The chain links TRBV2 to TRBJ1-5, with D maybe TRBD1 (5 bases). Trimming pared 2 bases from V and 3 bases from J, leaving 14 bases between. CDR1 and CDR2 from the germline V gene are SNHLY and FYNNEI. The CDR3 is made up of 16 amino acids. For the CDR3, the DNA is TGTGCCAGCAGTGAACGGTTGGCAGGGCCCAATCAGCCCCAGCATTTT. Its protein is CASSERLAGPNQPQHF.

Here the CDR3 DNA reads TGTGCCAGTAGTAGTCCCGGGACAGGGATGAACACTGAAGCTTTCTTT. Residues: CASSSPGTGMNTEAFF. This rearrangement joins TRBV19 to TRBJ1-1, with 9 bases that match TRBD1. V trimming: 4 bases; J trimming: 0 bases; junction bases outside the gene matches: 6. The CDR3 is 16 amino acids. Looked up from germline, CDR1 is LNHDA and CDR2 is SQIVND (reference sequence).

CDR3 DNA: TGCGCCAGCAGCTTGGGTACAGCTAACTATGGCTACACCTTC. It yields the protein CASSLGTANYGYTF. The chain carries TRBV5-1 and TRBJ1-2; no firm D call. This CDR3 region has 14 residues. With 0 bases removed from V and 0 bases from J, the gap between germline ends came to 6 bases. Germline lookup yields CDR1 SGHRS and CDR2 YFSETQ.

The chain recombines TRBV27 with TRBJ2-3; maybe TRBD2 (6 bases). The CDR3 sequence is 14 residues long. Germline assignment: CDR1 MNHEY and CDR2 SMNVEV (reference sequence). V was shortened by 5 bases and J by 6 bases, with 15 bases between the two germline ends. CDR3: CASSPTRLVDTQYF. In nucleotides, the CDR3 is TGTGCCAGCAGTCCAACCCGACTAGTGGATACGCAGTATTTT.

This rearrangement joins TRBV30 to TRBJ1-2, with a tentative D call TRBD1 (5 bases). CDR1 is GTSNPN and CDR2 is SVGIG in the germline V gene (reference sequence). CDR3 length equals 14 residues. V lost 3 bases, J lost 6 bases, and 17 bases lay in between. The DNA for the CDR3 is TGTGCCTGGAGCCACTTCGGGGAGGGGAATGGCTACACCTTC. Its protein is CAWSHFGEGNGYTF.

CDR3 DNA sequence: TGCAGCGTCCAGGGGGTGAGGGATCAGCCCCAGCATTTT. Amino acids: CSVQGVRDQPQHF. The chain carries TRBV29-1 and TRBJ1-5, with 7 bases fitting TRBD1. This CDR3 has 13 amino acids. Trimming removed 6 bases from V and 5 bases from J; junction bases left unmatched: 7. Germline lookup yields CDR1 SQVTM and CDR2 ANQGSEA.

The chain recombines TRBV2 with TRBJ2-3; D may be TRBD1 (5 bases). The CDR3 contains 15 residues. Germline V gives CDR1 SNHLY, CDR2 FYNNEI. V was pared by 2 bases and J by 5 bases, with 14 bases between. In DNA, the CDR3 is TGTGCCAGCAGTGAAAGACAGTTTGCCGGAGATACGCAGTATTTT. Protein: CASSERQFAGDTQYF.

V and J are TRBV7-2 and TRBJ1-1; D perhaps matches TRBD1 (5 bases). CDR3 length: 14 residues. Germline V gene data show CDR1 as SGHTA and CDR2 as FQGNSA. V lost 5 bases and J 4 bases, leaving 14 bases between the germline ends. The DNA of the CDR3 is TGTGCCAGCAGCCCATCGAAGGGACTCACTGAAGCTTTCTTT. Translated, it gives CASSPSKGLTEAFF.

The V gene is TRBV10-3, the J gene TRBJ2-1; 14 nucleotides align to TRBD2. The CDR3 length is 15 residues. Germline V gene sequence: CDR1 ENHRY, CDR2 SYGVKD. Losses at the gene ends were 5 bases for V and 6 bases for J; bases not matched to a gene: 3. For the CDR3, the DNA is TGTGCCATCAGTATTGGGACTAGCGGGAGCAATGAGCAGTTCTTC. Its translation is CAISIGTSGSNEQFF.

This clone was picked up one time. The chain recombines TRBV6-1 with TRBJ2-6; D is unclear. The CDR3 is 16 amino acids. CDR1 is MNHNS, CDR2 SASEGT, per germline. The V end lost 0 bases, the J end lost 3 bases, and 9 bases lay between the germline ends. The CDR3 nucleotides are TGTGCCAGCAGTGAAGCCCGGTATGGTGGGGCCAACGTCCTGACTTTC. Amino acids: CASSEARYGGANVLTF.

J is TRBJ2-1 and V is TRBV21-1; the table's D call TRBD2 went unverified against the DNA. TRBV21-1 corresponds to a pseudogene. The CDR3 spans 15 residues. CDR3 nucleotides: TGTGCCAGCAGCGCGGGACTCAGCTCCTACAATGAGCAGTTCTTC. This codes for CASSAGLSSYNEQFF.

The chain has TRBV11-3 and TRBJ1-2; 9 bases align to TRBD1. CDR3 length equals 15 residues. From germline, CDR1 is SGHNT and CDR2 YENEEA. Trimming cost V 3 bases and J 0 bases; bases outside gene matches: 2. CDR3 sequence: CASSLGTGSNYGYTF. The CDR3 nucleotides read TGTGCCAGCAGCTTGGGGACAGGGTCTAACTATGGCTACACCTTC.

The chain combines TRBV19 with TRBJ2-3; 10 nucleotides line up with TRBD2. With V trimmed by 3 bases and J by 2 bases, 5 bases remained unmatched. Germline V gene data show CDR1 as LNHDA and CDR2 as SQIVND (reference sequence). This CDR3 has 16 residues. This CDR3 reads CASSISGRYLTDTQYF. The CDR3 coding sequence is TGTGCCAGTAGTATTAGCGGGAGGTACCTCACAGATACGCAGTATTTT.

The CDR3 DNA follows: TGTGCCAGCAGCTTGAGAGGGACAGGGGGCTCCATCGAGCAGTACTTC. Its translation: CASSLRGTGGSIEQYF. The chain is built from TRBV5-6 and TRBJ2-7; 12 bases are a match to TRBD1. The ends lost 1 base at V and 6 bases at J; junction bases unmatched: 8. There are 16 residues in the CDR3. CDR1 SGHDT and CDR2 YYEEEE come from the germline V gene.

The chain joins TRBV7-8 to TRBJ1-2; 8 bases align to TRBD1. CDR1 SGHVS and CDR2 FQNEAQ come from the germline V gene. The CDR3 loop spans 13 amino acids. Unmatched junction bases numbered 7, after V lost 7 bases and J lost 6 bases. This chain's CDR3 is CASNTDRGDGYTF. CDR3 sequence (DNA): TGTGCCAGCAACACTGACAGGGGAGATGGCTACACCTTC.

V gene TRBV7-7 combines with J gene TRBJ2-5, with 10 bases lining up with TRBD2. The CDR3 consists of 15 residues. J lost 1 base, V lost 5 bases, and 4 bases had no gene match. CDR1 is SSHAT and CDR2 is FNYEAQ in the germline V gene (reference sequence). In DNA form, the CDR3 reads TGTGCCAGCAGCCCACTAGCGGGACCCCAAGAGACCCAGTACTTC. Translation: CASSPLAGPQETQYF.